The present T cell receptor beta chain was sequenced within a study of T cells in Graves' hyperthyroidism and ophthalmopathy. Amplified TCR beta CDR3 regions came from RNA transcripts. The TCR CDR3 first-round RT-PCR relied on the HTBI primer set. TCRdb reprocessed the multiplex PCR reads via MiXCR and lists one record per CDR3 protein. The sample has hundreds of thousands of distinct CDR3 sequences; 14% to 15% are singletons. CDR3 length: 14 amino acids. Per the germline V gene, CDR1 is MNHEY and CDR2 is SMNVEV (reference sequence). V lost 2 bases to trimming and J lost 6 bases, with 13 bases between them. This clonotype was seen at least ten times.

This chain joins TRBV27 and TRBJ1-1; possibly TRBD1 for D (5 bases). The clonotype was recovered from a man aged 18 to 29 with Graves' ophthalmopathy. Sequencing was carried out using blood. The CDR3 nucleotides are TGTGCCAGCAGTTTACGGGGGAGCGTCTCTGAAGCTTTCTTT. This encodes CASSLRGSVSEAFF.